This T cell receptor beta chain derives from a study of memory CD4+ T cells and cytomegalovirus serostatus. Broader study findings: Repertoires predicted CMV serostatus with median bootstrapped AUC of roughly 0.96. The CMV-associated TCR signature appears largely within the CD4+ memory repertoire.

As to this clone: Its antigen is not identified.

The sort gate was single viable CD3+CD4+CD8-CD45RO+ cells for memory CD4+ T cells. CMV serostatus came from serum IgG against pp150, pp28, p38, p52. Total CD4+ T cells were enriched by CD4 positive selection. Libraries were prepared by immunoSEQ multiplex PCR; TCRdb keeps only in-frame clonotypes and omits some of them. This repertoire shows fewer than 50,000 clones, approximately 79% found once; its top ten account for roughly 5%. The germline V gene encodes CDR1 GTSNPN and CDR2 SVGIG (reference sequence). V lost 1 base and J lost 9; bases outside the gene matches: 3. This CDR3 spans 14 amino acids. The gene calls are TRBV30 and TRBJ2-1, with 13 bases aligning to TRBD2. The clonotype comes from an adult in good health and CMV-seropositive. Sequencing was done on a sample of memory CD4+ T cells from blood. This CDR3 is CAWSGTSGSFEQFF. CDR3 bases: TGTGCCTGGAGTGGGACTAGCGGGAGTTTTGAGCAGTTCTTC.